Detailed here is one TCR beta chain. This record belongs to a study of blood T cell repertoires in COVID-19. The J segment lost 11 bases and the V segment lost 6 bases, leaving 6 bases of the junction unmatched. CDR1 KGHDR and CDR2 SFDVKD come from the germline V gene. The CDR3 loop spans 11 amino acids. The method was immunoSEQ multiplex PCR; TCRdb's version includes in-frame clones alone and lacks a portion of them. The table lists over 15,000 clones, approximately 86% of them singletons. The chain couples TRBV24-1 to TRBJ2-7, with TRBD2 matching over 7 bases. The specimen was peripheral blood. This sequence was found in a man between 70 and 80 years old with acute or convalescent COVID-19. The CDR3 DNA reads as TGTGCCACCAGTTGGGCAGGGAGGGAGTACTTC. Amino acid sequence: CATSWAGREYF.